This T cell receptor (beta chain) emerged from a study of cytomegalovirus exposure and HLA in healthy donors. Study-level information: A previous analysis identified approximately 120 million unique TCR beta sequences derived from 180 million or so T cells.

General observations from the study: Common viral pathogens (according to a later analysis) appeared linked to several of the most significant clusters.

As concerns this clone: As yet, its antigen is unknown.

CDR1 and CDR2 (germline): MDHEN, SYDVKM. The CDR3 is 14 amino acids. V was trimmed by 6 bases and J by 4 bases, leaving 15 bases between them. Both 60 Vbeta primers and 13 Jbeta primers went into the PCR. Sequencing was performed with immunoSEQ multiplex PCR; in TCRdb, only in-frame clones are kept and a portion is missing. The sample yields about 200,000 clones, 70% to 90% seen once. V gene TRBV28 combines with J gene TRBJ2-5, with a tentative D call TRBD2 (5 bases). The specimen sequenced was PBMCs. This TCR was sampled from a man under 40 in good health and CMV-seronegative. This CDR3 reads CASRTPRGPETQYF. The CDR3 coding sequence is TGTGCCAGCAGGACCCCTAGAGGGCCAGAGACCCAGTACTTC.